The 13 T cell receptor beta chains in this list originate from one sample, sequenced in a study of control samples from healthy donors and cancer patients. Assay used: immunoSEQ multiplex PCR; TCRdb lists only in-frame clones, some missing. The sample shows 75,000 to 95,000 clones, 88% of them seen only once. Sequencing was performed on blood. The receptor set was obtained from a woman aged 50 to 60 in good health.

The chain couples TRBV20-1 to TRBJ2-2, with D possibly matching TRBD1 (5 bases). The germline V gene encodes CDR1 DFQATT and CDR2 SNEGSKA (reference sequence). The CDR3 sequence is 15 residues long. With 3 bases removed from V and 8 bases from J, the gap between germline ends came to 19 bases. The CDR3 here is CSASGAEFRPGELFF. The CDR3 DNA is TGCAGTGCTAGTGGGGCAGAGTTTAGGCCTGGGGAGCTGTTTTTT.

The genes are TRBV9 and TRBJ2-7; D unresolved. Germline values: CDR1 SGDLS, CDR2 YYNGEE. The CDR3 sequence is 14 residues long. The V gene lost 0 bases and the J gene lost 0 bases, with 7 bases spanning the gap. The CDR3 DNA reads TGTGCCAGCAGCGTAGGTCGAAGCTCCTACGAGCAGTACTTC. Encoded protein: CASSVGRSSYEQYF.

This chain connects TRBV7-9 to TRBJ1-2, with TRBD1 matching over 12 bases. Germline CDR1 is SEHNR and CDR2 is FQNEAQ (reference sequence). With 5 bases clipped from V and 8 bases from J, the junction kept 12 bases outside the gene matches. CDR3 size: 16 residues. CDR3 sequence (DNA): TGTGCCAGCAGCCCCAACCCGGGACAGGGGGCTGAAGGCTACACCTTC. Amino acid sequence: CASSPNPGQGAEGYTF.

The chain has TRBV3-1 (or the pseudogene TRBV3-2) and TRBJ1-3; D is ambiguous. V gave up 1 base and J gave up 0 bases, with 7 bases separating them. This CDR3 is 15 amino acids long. Germline values: CDR1 LGHDT, CDR2 YNNKEL (reference sequence). CDR3 loop: CASSQVRSSGNTIYF. The CDR3 DNA follows: TGTGCCAGCAGCCAAGTAAGGAGCTCTGGAAACACCATATATTTT.

The gene calls are TRBV4-1 and TRBJ2-2; D tentatively fits TRBD1 or TRBD2 (6 bases each). V lost 4 bases, J lost 4 bases, and 22 bases lay in between. Germline V gene data show CDR1 as MGHRA and CDR2 as YSYEKL. The CDR3 contains 18 residues. The CDR3 region is CASSLPALLPGATGELFF. The DNA for the CDR3 is TGCGCCAGCAGCCTCCCGGCCCTACTTCCGGGGGCCACCGGGGAGCTGTTTTTT.

This chain connects TRBV9 to TRBJ1-3, with 10 positions matching TRBD1. V lost 3 bases and J lost 0; bases outside the gene matches: 3. There are 16 residues in the CDR3. Per the germline V gene, CDR1 is SGDLS and CDR2 is YYNGEE. The chain's CDR3 is CASSAGQGSSGNTIYF. The CDR3 nucleotides are TGTGCCAGCAGCGCGGGACAGGGGAGCTCTGGAAACACCATATATTTT.

The CDR3: CASSVRQGAGELFF. The CDR3, as DNA: TGTGCCAGCAGCGTAAGACAGGGGGCCGGGGAGCTGTTTTTT. This chain joins TRBV11-2 and TRBJ2-2, with 9 bases aligning to TRBD1. CDR3 length: 14 amino acids. CDR1 SGHAT and CDR2 FQNNGV come from the germline V gene. With 5 bases clipped from V and 6 bases from J, the junction kept 4 bases outside the gene matches.

CDR3 DNA: TGCGCCAGCAGCTTGGGTCAAATATATAATTCACCCCTCCACTTT. Protein product: CASSLGQIYNSPLHF. This sequence joins TRBV5-1 and TRBJ1-6; D is uncertain. The germline V gene encodes CDR1 SGHRS and CDR2 YFSETQ. The CDR3 has 15 amino acids. Trimming removed 0 bases from V and 4 bases from J, with 8 bases in between.

This clone is labeled medium-sized. The chain employs TRBV6-2 or TRBV6-3 and TRBJ1-5, with D possibly TRBD1 on 5 matching bases. The V end lost 3 bases, the J end lost 2 bases, and 14 bases lay between the germline ends. The length of the CDR3 is 16 residues. Germline loops: CDR1 MNHEY, CDR2 SVGEGT. CDR3 region: CASSYGVEGGNQPQHF. The CDR3 DNA reads TGTGCCAGCAGTTATGGGGTTGAAGGGGGCAATCAGCCCCAGCATTTT.

This clone has just a few counts. CDR3 sequence reads: CASTKFGTLHF. CDR3 nucleotide sequence: TGTGCCAGCACAAAATTCGGGACCCTCCACTTT. The chain employs TRBV12-3 or TRBV12-4 and TRBJ1-6; D gene unclear. The CDR3 length is 11 residues. The V gene lost 7 bases and the J gene lost 14 bases, with 12 bases spanning the gap.

In this sample, this clone turned up once. J is TRBJ1-4 and V is TRBV6-2 or TRBV6-3, with D possibly being TRBD1 (5 bases). V shed 2 bases and J shed 5 bases, with 12 bases lying between them. The CDR3 extends over 15 amino acids. From germline, CDR1 is MNHEY and CDR2 SVGEGT. CDR3 residues: CASSYPGGGNEKLFF. Here the CDR3 DNA reads TGTGCCAGCAGTTACCCCGGCGGGGGGAATGAAAAACTGTTTTTT.

This clone was recorded a few times. Distinct nucleotide sequences in the sample also encode this CDR3. This chain joins TRBV7-9 and TRBJ1-5; D unresolved. Germline-derived CDR1 and CDR2 are SEHNR and FQNEAQ (reference sequence). Trimming pared 1 base from V and 7 bases from J, leaving 8 bases between. There are 13 residues in the CDR3. The DNA of the CDR3 is TGTGCCAGCAGCTTAGACGAGGGCCAGCCCCAGCATTTT. Translating gives CASSLDEGQPQHF.

This chain uses TRBV7-9 with TRBJ2-1; possible D gene TRBD1, 6 bases. There are 14 residues in the CDR3. Germline lookup yields CDR1 SEHNR and CDR2 FQNEAQ (reference sequence). Trimming removed 3 bases at V and 2 bases at J, with 8 bases between. The chain's CDR3 is CASSFRDTYNEQFF. For the CDR3, the DNA is TGTGCCAGCAGCTTCCGGGACACCTACAATGAGCAGTTCTTC.